This T cell receptor (beta chain) was profiled in a study of T-cell memory formation after mild COVID-19. Study-level background: TCR clusters were largely donor specific.

A single record per CDR3 protein comes from TCRdb applying MiXCR to the 5' RACE reads. The profile covers about 150,000 distinct CDR3 sequences, with approximately 25% appearing a single time and roughly a quarter taken by the ten largest. Details on this clonotype: The junction departs from the called germline gene at one end, perhaps through a read error.

Per germline, CDR1 SSHAT and CDR2 FNYEAQ (reference sequence). The CDR3 totals 13 residues. The rearrangement uses TRBV7-7 and TRBJ2-1; 11 bases map to TRBD2. The sample was PBMCs or a T cell subset sorted from them (not recorded which). The sequence was collected from an adult woman who had mild COVID-19 (a few samples of this study predate the infection). Cell type and time point are not known. CDR3 sequence reads: CASSWTSGHEQFF. CDR3 sequence (DNA): TGTGCTAGCAGCTGGACTAGCGGGCATGAGCAGTTCTTC.